This T cell receptor beta chain is from a study of blood T cell repertoires in COVID-19. Study summary: Acute and convalescent COVID-19 specimens originated in the United States, Italy and Spain. The analysed material was cDNA or gDNA that came from T cells, B-cell-depleted T cells, or PBMCs.

V lost 2 bases to trimming and J lost 8 bases, with 10 bases between them. Germline loops: CDR1 ENHRY, CDR2 SYGVKD. The CDR3 loop spans 14 amino acids. Authors' data handling: It was from reference gene primer amplification that nucleated cell counts were estimated. Repertoires were generated with immunoSEQ multiplex PCR, while TCRdb's copy carries only in-frame clones and drops some. V and J calls plus clone size are reproduced from that table; the DNA served to infer D and trimming. Among some 220,000 clones listed, about 80% were seen once. Sequenced input: peripheral blood. The TCR sequence derives from a woman aged 55-69 years with acute or convalescent COVID-19. The chain employs TRBV10-3 and TRBJ1-6; weak D call: TRBD1 (6 bases). CDR3 in DNA: TGTGCCATCAGTGAGACAGGGCGCGATTCACCCCTCCACTTT. It specifies CAISETGRDSPLHF.